Following are 12 T cell receptor beta chains from one sample sequenced in a study of low-dose radiotherapy and immunotherapy resistance in tumors (dated by TCRdb to about 2022). The sample's time point label is to be understood as: before trial treatment. Reads for this sample came from an Illumina MiniSeq. First-strand cDNA was synthesized using Superscript III and a set of TRAV- and TRBV-specific primers, so that both TCRalpha and TCRbeta chains were covered. An approximately 20-cycle PCR with Phusion amplified the TCRs, pairing a constant-region primer with the adapter that was attached to the V primers. Using fastp trimming at Q25 and MiXCR clonotype assembly, TCRdb reanalyzed the public sequencing data and kept in-frame beta chains. Duplicate CDR3 protein sequences are folded into a single record with the most common DNA and genes. The sample table shows fewer than 95,000 distinct CDR3 sequences, and under 9.5% are seen once. In total, the top ten clones hold about 1% of the sample.

The specimen comprised PBMCs, sampled before treatment. The receptor source for this set is a male donor with prostate cancer.

This clonotype occurred many times. The chain recombines TRBV30 with TRBJ1-2; D gene unclear. Germline CDR1 reads GTSNPN; CDR2 reads SVGIG (reference sequence). The CDR3 loop spans 14 amino acids. The germline V and J ends were trimmed by 5 bases and 2 bases, with 15 bases remaining between them. CDR3 loop: CAWGAQPANYGYTF. The CDR3 nucleotides are TGTGCCTGGGGTGCCCAGCCGGCCAACTATGGCTACACCTTC.

At least ten counts were recorded for this clonotype. CDR3 region: CASSLFDTGELFF. DNA of the CDR3: TGTGCCAGCAGTTTGTTCGACACCGGGGAGCTGTTTTTT. The chain couples TRBV28 to TRBJ2-2, with unresolved D. This CDR3 spans 13 amino acids. Trimming shortened V by 3 bases and J by 3 bases, and 5 bases separated the two germline ends. In germline, CDR1 is MDHEN, CDR2 SYDVKM.

This clonotype was recorded at least ten times. The J gene is TRBJ2-1, the V gene TRBV2; 12 nucleotides line up with TRBD2. Germline trimming cut 7 bases from V and 0 bases from J; bases unmatched to any gene: 4. Germline-derived CDR1 and CDR2 are SNHLY and FYNNEI. The length of the CDR3 is 16 residues. The CDR3 nucleotides read TGTGCCAGCACTCCGACTAGCGGGAGCTCCTACAATGAGCAGTTCTTC. Protein product: CASTPTSGSSYNEQFF.

This clonotype came up many times. The V and J genes are TRBV3-1 and TRBJ2-7; 10 bases are shared with TRBD2. This CDR3 comprises 17 residues. Per the germline V gene, CDR1 is LGHDT and CDR2 is YNNKEL (reference sequence). With 2 bases clipped from V and 4 bases from J, the junction kept 11 bases outside the gene matches. CDR3 DNA sequence: TGTGCCAGCAGCCAAATGGCTAGCGGGAGTGTGGGATACGAGCAGTACTTC. Translation: CASSQMASGSVGYEQYF.

This clonotype was seen many times. This sequence joins TRBV20-1 and TRBJ2-3; D is unresolved. The length of the CDR3 is 15 residues. CDR1 is DFQATT and CDR2 is SNEGSKA in the germline V gene (reference sequence). V was trimmed by 0 bases and J by 2 bases, leaving 12 bases between them. The CDR3 bases are TGCAGTGCTAGAGATAGTGAAGAACACACAGATACGCAGTATTTT. It is translated as CSARDSEEHTDTQYF.

Concerning this clonotype: The limits of the CDR3 on the DNA are not certain, so only TCRdb's listed CDR3 is given. The V and J genes are TRBV5-1 and TRBJ2-1. The CDR3 sequence runs 22 residues, both termini included. The V gene's germline CDR1 is SGHRS and CDR2 YFSETQ. This chain's CDR3 is CASTNQTSMYLCASRRYNEQFF.

This clonotype was found many times. V is TRBV28 and J is TRBJ2-7; D perhaps matches TRBD1 (6 bases). Germline V gene lookup returns CDR1 MDHEN and CDR2 SYDVKM. Trimming left V 4 bases short and J 2 bases short, with 12 bases between. The CDR3 consists of 14 residues. CDR3 sequence (DNA): TGTGCCAGCAGTTCCCGGACAGCCCCCTACGAGCAGTACTTC. Translated, it gives CASSSRTAPYEQYF.

The chain uses TRBV10-3 and TRBJ2-1; 12 bases fit TRBD2. V lost 5 bases and J lost 6; bases outside the gene matches: 5. The CDR3 is made up of 15 amino acids. Germline loops: CDR1 ENHRY, CDR2 SYGVKD. CDR3 amino acids: CAISRLAGVGNEQFF. Written as DNA, the CDR3 is TGTGCCATCAGTCGACTAGCGGGAGTGGGCAATGAGCAGTTCTTC.

This clonotype came up many times. CDR3 sequence (DNA): TGTGCCAGCAGCTTATTCGGTGAGCAGTTCTTC. Residues: CASSLFGEQFF. The chain uses TRBV13 and TRBJ2-1; D gene unclear. Trimming removed 2 bases from V and 9 bases from J, with 5 bases in between. The CDR3 is made up of 11 amino acids. The germline V gene has CDR1 PRHDT and CDR2 FYEKMQ (reference sequence).

Ten or more counts support this clonotype. V is TRBV28 and J is TRBJ1-2; 10 nucleotides match TRBD1. Germline CDR1 is MDHEN and CDR2 is SYDVKM. The V segment lost 10 bases and the J segment 8 bases; nucleotides outside the gene matches: 10. This CDR3 is 13 amino acids long. The CDR3 sequence: CATNIGDRGGYTF. The CDR3 nucleotides read TGTGCCACCAATATAGGGGACAGGGGAGGCTACACCTTC.

Ten or more counts support this clonotype. The gene calls are TRBV20-1 and TRBJ2-3; TRBD2 matches 11 bases. V shed 3 bases and J 3 bases; nucleotides not matched to a gene: 2. The CDR3 loop spans 14 amino acids. Germline V gives CDR1 DFQATT, CDR2 SNEGSKA (reference sequence). The CDR3 sequence: CSASVAGGTDTQYF. CDR3 nucleotide sequence: TGCAGTGCTAGTGTAGCGGGAGGGACAGATACGCAGTATTTT.

This clonotype was recorded many times. The V and J genes are TRBV7-2 and TRBJ1-5, with D unclear. This CDR3 comprises 14 residues. CDR1 SGHTA and CDR2 FQGNSA come from the germline V gene. V was shortened by 1 base and J by 7 bases, with 11 bases between the two germline ends. The chain's CDR3 is CASSLGPGAQPQHF. The CDR3 DNA follows: TGTGCCAGCAGCTTAGGTCCGGGAGCCCAGCCCCAGCATTTT. Variable domain in full (rest from reference TRBV7-2 and TRBJ1-5): GAGVSQSPSNKVTEKGKDVELRCDPISGHTALYWYRQSLGQGLEFLIYFQGNSAPDKSGLPSDRFSAERTGGSVSTLTIQRTQQEDSAVYLCASSLGPGAQPQHFGDGTRLSIL.